This T cell receptor beta chain came from a study of glioma-infiltrating T cells after dendritic cell vaccination listed by TCRdb under 2016. Background on the whole study: A cohort of approximately 15 glioblastoma patients from Phase I and II dendritic cell vaccination trials was included, of whom 9 were newly diagnosed and 6 had recurrent disease. Between the early 2000s and the early 2010s, the patients were given dendritic cell vaccination pulsed with autologous tumor lysate. The vaccine was prepared from monocyte-derived dendritic cells that were cultured for roughly 7 days with IL-4 and GM-CSF and then pulsed overnight with autologous tumor lysate. Each patient got three intradermal injections of the dendritic cell vaccine, spaced at biweekly intervals, in the arm below the axilla. In glioblastoma patients vaccinated with dendritic cells, deep sequencing of TCR beta CDR3 regions served to measure the amount of tumor-infiltrating lymphocytes and to compare repertoires between tumor and blood. Survival after dendritic cell vaccination was correlated with TCR sequencing metrics such as TIL content and the overlap between tumor and blood repertoires. What the authors observed across the whole study: No direct relationship between TCR clonality and survival was found, suggesting that a diverse polyclonal response may matter. The cohort was small and heterogeneous, with few patients having full blood and tumor sets and even fewer initial-recurrent tumor pairs. After dendritic cell vaccination, a higher estimated pretreatment TIL content predicted longer time to progression and overall survival. The three-group TCR overlap response model was characterized as speculative, and prospective validation of the model was stated to be required.

Patients were selected on the basis of adequate residual fresh-frozen tumor tissue and more than two years of available survival data. Molecular status otherwise varied across the glioblastoma patients, but none of them carried an isocitrate dehydrogenase mutation. PBMC were collected before vaccination, two weeks after the third vaccination, and at tumor progression when it occurred. Genomic DNA was extracted with the Qiagen DNeasy Blood extraction Kit. This clone occurred a few times. What this receptor recognizes is not known. Base qualities were left out, and no much larger clone turns up one base away. V is pared back by 0 bases and J by 0 bases, with 8 bases lying between the germline termini. The CDR3, cysteine through phenylalanine, is 15 amino acids long. Only the CDR3 region is kept as DNA, spanning 45 bases read in frame from base 1. Via the germline V gene (reference sequence), CDR1 is SGHNT and CDR2 YYREEE.

The immunoSEQ assay amplified TCRB CDR3 regions from about 2 micrograms of genomic DNA, or from all available DNA when less than that amount was available. The multiplex PCR relied on 60 forward primers for TCR V beta segments and 13 reverse primers for J beta segments. To estimate reads per starting template, synthetic control templates were spiked into each sample at limiting dilution. Reads of 87 bp were generated by sequencing on the Illumina HiSeq System. The published analysis was carried out like this. PCR and sequencing errors were removed by a nearest neighbor algorithm that merged closely related sequences. TCR overlap was defined as the percentage of unique tumor TCR beta sequences that were also present in the same patient's peripheral blood. Sourced from immuneACCESS, this table was stored by TCRdb with only in-frame sequences that have V and J called. A share of the clones is absent; for the studies checked, an unresolved V gene accounts for under half, and the remainder has no known explanation. Clone size and V and J calls were adopted from that table, with D and trimming inferred from the DNA. The table for this sample lists about 95,000 clones; about 84% of them were counted only once. Less than 3% of the sample is in the top ten clones.

The V and J genes are TRBV5-4 and TRBJ2-3; no D gene call is confident. The TCR comes from a human donor with glioblastoma. This specimen was blood, taken before dendritic cell vaccination. The DNA sequence is TGTGCCAGCAGCTTGGGGGCCTCTAGCACAGATACGCAGTATTTT. Its amino acids are CASSLGASSTDTQYF.